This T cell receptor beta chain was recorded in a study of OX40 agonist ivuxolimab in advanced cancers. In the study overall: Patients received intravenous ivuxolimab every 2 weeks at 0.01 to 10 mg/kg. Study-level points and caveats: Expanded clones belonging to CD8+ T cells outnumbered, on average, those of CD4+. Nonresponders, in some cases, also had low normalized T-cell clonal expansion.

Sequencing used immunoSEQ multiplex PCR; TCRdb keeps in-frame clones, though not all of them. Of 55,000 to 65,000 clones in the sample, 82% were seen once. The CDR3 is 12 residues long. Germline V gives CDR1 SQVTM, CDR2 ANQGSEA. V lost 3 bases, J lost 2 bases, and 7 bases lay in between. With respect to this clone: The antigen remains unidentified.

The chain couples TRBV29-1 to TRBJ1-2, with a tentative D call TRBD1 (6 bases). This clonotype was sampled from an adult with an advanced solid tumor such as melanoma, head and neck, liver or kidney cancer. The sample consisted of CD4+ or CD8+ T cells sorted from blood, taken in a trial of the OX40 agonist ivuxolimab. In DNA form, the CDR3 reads TGCAGCGTTGACAGGGGAAACTATGGCTACACCTTC. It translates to CSVDRGNYGYTF.